Presented here are 6 T cell receptor beta chains from one specimen sequenced in a study of T-cell reconstitution after alpha-beta-depleted transplantation in children (dated by TCRdb to about 2016). The treatment or condition label corresponds to: allogeneic hematopoietic cell transplantation with graft depleted of TCRalphabeta T cells and CD19 B cells. Libraries came from PCR. The listed sequencing device is Illumina HiSeq 2500. Molecular barcoding was employed in the preparation of TCR libraries, with unique molecular identifiers being used to normalize TCRbeta repertoire quantification. TCRdb trimmed the raw reads at Q25, called clones with MiXCR and kept productive beta chains. Merged by CDR3 protein, the rows form single entries marked with the most common genes and DNA. The table for this sample lists about 980,000 distinct CDR3 sequences; about 29% of them were counted only once. The ten largest clones add up to around 30% of the sample.

The specimen was PBMCs, mostly from graft donor cells, collected 360 days after TCRalphabeta/CD19-depleted stem cell transplant. The receptors originated from a boy under three years old who had a stem cell transplant for SCID, so the T cells may come from the graft donor.

This clonotype was seen a few times. The chain couples TRBV6-5 to TRBJ2-7; D tentatively fits TRBD1 or TRBD2 (5 bases each). The germline V gene encodes CDR1 MNHEY and CDR2 SVGAGI. V shed 2 bases and J shed 0 bases, with 11 bases lying between them. This CDR3 has 15 amino acids. The DNA for the CDR3 is TGTGCCAGCAGTTACCGGGACGGACCCTCCTACGAGCAGTACTTC. Residues: CASSYRDGPSYEQYF.

The J gene is TRBJ2-3, the V gene TRBV29-1; 7 nucleotides agree with TRBD1. CDR3 length equals 13 residues. With 7 bases clipped from V and 5 bases from J, the junction kept 9 bases outside the gene matches. The germline V gene encodes CDR1 SQVTM and CDR2 ANQGSEA. CDR3 in amino acids: CSASGTALDTQYF. The CDR3 bases are TGCAGCGCCTCCGGGACAGCCTTAGATACGCAGTATTTT.

This clonotype was counted only a few times. The gene calls are TRBV6-1 and TRBJ1-2; D unresolved. Trimming cost V 7 bases and J 7 bases, with 22 bases left between them. Germline V gene data show CDR1 as MNHNS and CDR2 as SASEGT. The CDR3 loop spans 15 amino acids. The CDR3 DNA sequence: TGTGCCAGCATCGAACTGGCCGGGATCGTAGGTGGCTACACCTTC. Amino acids: CASIELAGIVGGYTF.

V is TRBV7-9 and J is TRBJ2-1, with D possibly TRBD2 on 6 matching bases. Trimming cost V 5 bases and J 9 bases, with 26 bases left between them. CDR1 and CDR2 from the germline V gene are SEHNR and FQNEAQ (reference sequence). CDR3 length: 17 residues. CDR3 sequence reads: CASSRLQPLPGVGEQFF. The DNA for the CDR3 is TGTGCCAGCAGCAGACTTCAACCCTTACCGGGGGTCGGTGAGCAGTTCTTC.

This clonotype appeared a few times. The V gene is TRBV7-3, the J gene TRBJ2-7; D may be TRBD2 (5 bases). Deletions cut 7 bases from V and 9 bases from J, with 22 bases between. The CDR3 has 14 residues. CDR1 and CDR2 (germline): SGHTA, FQGTGA. The CDR3 DNA follows: TGTGCCAGCACTCTAACCCTGGAGAGGGTCGTGCAGTACTTC. Residues: CASTLTLERVVQYF.

The chain links TRBV12-3 or TRBV12-4 to TRBJ2-7; 7 nucleotides line up with TRBD2. This CDR3 region has 14 residues. The ends lost 0 bases at V and 7 bases at J; junction bases unmatched: 6. The CDR3 region has the DNA TGTGCCAGCAGTTTAGCTACTAGCGTCGGGGAGCAGTACTTC. This translates into CASSLATSVGEQYF.